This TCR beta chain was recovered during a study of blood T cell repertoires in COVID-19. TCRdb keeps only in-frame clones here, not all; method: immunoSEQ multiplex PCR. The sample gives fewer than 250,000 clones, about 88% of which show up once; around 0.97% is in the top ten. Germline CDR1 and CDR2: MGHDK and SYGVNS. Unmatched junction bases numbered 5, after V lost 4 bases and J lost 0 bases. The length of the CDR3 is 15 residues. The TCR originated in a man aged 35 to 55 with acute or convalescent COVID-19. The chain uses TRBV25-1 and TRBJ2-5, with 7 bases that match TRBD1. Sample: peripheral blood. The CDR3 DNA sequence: TGTGCCAGCAGTGGGACAGGAATTTACCAAGAGACCCAGTACTTC. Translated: CASSGTGIYQETQYF.